This T cell receptor (beta chain) emerged from a study of blood T cells in healthy people across ages. General study findings and limits: Age showed a roughly linear inverse relationship with TCR beta diversity per million T cells. Naive CD4+ cell counts and diversity both ran higher in long-lived than in aged donors.

Comment on this clonotype: The antigen is not known.

Trimming took 2 bases from V and 4 from J, leaving 14 bases between them. This CDR3 region has 14 residues. The germline V gene has CDR1 DFQATT and CDR2 SNEGSKA (reference sequence). The authors ran a second PCR of about 6 to 11 cycles using a sample-barcoded 5' primer and a J-beta primer mix. Unique molecular identifiers of 12 random nucleotides labeled each cDNA. One entry per CDR3 protein, called by TCRdb with MiXCR from the 5' RACE reads. Seen here are about 970,000 distinct CDR3 sequences, just over 50% observed once, and the top ten hold around a fifth. This chain links TRBV20-1 with TRBJ1-2, with unresolved D. The receptor comes from a woman aged 60-70 years in good health. What was sequenced was blood. CDR3 DNA: TGCAGTGCTAGAATGGCAGAGGGCGGCTATGGCTACACCTTC. It translates to CSARMAEGGYGYTF.